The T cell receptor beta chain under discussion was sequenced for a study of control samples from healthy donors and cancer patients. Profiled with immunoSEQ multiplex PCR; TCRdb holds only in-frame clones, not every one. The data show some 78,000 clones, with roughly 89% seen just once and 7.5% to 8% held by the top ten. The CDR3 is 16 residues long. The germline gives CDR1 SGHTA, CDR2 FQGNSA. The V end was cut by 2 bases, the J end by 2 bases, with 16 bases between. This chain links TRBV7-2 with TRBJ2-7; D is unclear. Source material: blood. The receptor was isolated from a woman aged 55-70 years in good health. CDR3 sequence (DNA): TGTGCCAGCAGCTTATTTTCCGGCCTCGATCCCTACGAGCAGTACTTC. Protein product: CASSLFSGLDPYEQYF.